This T cell receptor beta chain was sequenced during a study of beta chain features in type 1 diabetes. CDR3 size: 13 residues. The V end lost 4 bases, the J end lost 8 bases, and 14 bases lay between the germline ends. Germline CDR1 reads MNHNY; CDR2 reads SVGAGI (reference sequence). Study-level results: In all four CD4+ subsets, TCRB CDR3 length was significantly, moderately reduced in type 1 diabetes. VDJ junctions from type 1 diabetes patients carried fewer insertions and larger deletions.

On this clone: Antigen unknown.

cDNA synthesis used the whole RNA isolate, giving expressed TCRB sequences. Clones were sequenced by immunoSEQ multiplex PCR, and TCRdb holds only the in-frame ones, with some missing. The sample carries about 250,000 clones, 9.5% to 13% recorded once. The chain recombines TRBV6-6 with TRBJ1-1; possible D gene TRBD1, 6 bases. Material: naive CD4+ T cells from blood. This sequence was found in a man younger than 40 with type 1 diabetes. The CDR3 loop is CASSLQGKNEAFF. In DNA, the CDR3 is TGTGCCAGCAGTTTACAGGGAAAAAACGAAGCTTTCTTT.